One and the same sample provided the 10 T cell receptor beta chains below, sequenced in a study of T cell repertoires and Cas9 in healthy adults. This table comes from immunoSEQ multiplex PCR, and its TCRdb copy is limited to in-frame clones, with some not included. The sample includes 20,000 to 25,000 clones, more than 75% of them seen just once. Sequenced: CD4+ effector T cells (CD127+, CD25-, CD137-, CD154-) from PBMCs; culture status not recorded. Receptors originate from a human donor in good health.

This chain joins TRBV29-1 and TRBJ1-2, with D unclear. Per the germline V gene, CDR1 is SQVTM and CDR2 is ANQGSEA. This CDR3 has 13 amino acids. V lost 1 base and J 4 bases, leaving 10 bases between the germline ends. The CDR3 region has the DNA TGCAGCGTTGAAGGGGTACCGCCCTATGGCTACACCTTC. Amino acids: CSVEGVPPYGYTF.

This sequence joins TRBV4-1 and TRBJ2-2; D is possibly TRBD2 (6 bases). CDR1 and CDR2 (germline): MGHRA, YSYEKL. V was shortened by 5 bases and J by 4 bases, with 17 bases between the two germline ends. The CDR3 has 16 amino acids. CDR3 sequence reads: CASSGRTLWATGELFF. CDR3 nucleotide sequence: TGCGCCAGCAGCGGGAGGACACTTTGGGCCACCGGGGAGCTGTTTTTT.

Here the CDR3 reads CASSQEAGGMDNGYTF. DNA of the CDR3: TGTGCCAGCTCACAAGAAGCCGGGGGCATGGATAATGGCTACACCTTC. This chain links TRBV18 with TRBJ1-2, with D possibly matching TRBD1 (6 bases). V was clipped by 4 bases and J by 6 bases, with 21 bases between them. The CDR3 extends over 16 amino acids. Germline-derived CDR1 and CDR2 are KGHSH and LQKENI.

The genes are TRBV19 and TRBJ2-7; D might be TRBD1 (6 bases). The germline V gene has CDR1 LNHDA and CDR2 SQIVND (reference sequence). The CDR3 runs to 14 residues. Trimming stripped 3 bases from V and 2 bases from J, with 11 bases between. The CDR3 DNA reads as TGTGCCAGTAGTATCACCCGGGACACCTACGAGCAGTACTTC. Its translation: CASSITRDTYEQYF.

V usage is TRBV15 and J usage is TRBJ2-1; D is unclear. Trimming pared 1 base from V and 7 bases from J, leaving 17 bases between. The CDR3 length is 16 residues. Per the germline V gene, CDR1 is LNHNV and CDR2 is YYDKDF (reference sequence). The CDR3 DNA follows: TGTGCCACCAGCAGAGGAGGAGCCCGTTTAAGTAATGAGCAGTTCTTC. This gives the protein CATSRGGARLSNEQFF. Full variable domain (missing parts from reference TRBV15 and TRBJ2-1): DAMVIQNPRYQVTQFGKPVTLSCSQTLNHNVMYWYQQKSSQAPKLLFHYYDKDFNNEADTPDNFQSRRPNTSFCFLDIRSPGLGDTAMYLCATSRGGARLSNEQFFGPGTRLTVL.

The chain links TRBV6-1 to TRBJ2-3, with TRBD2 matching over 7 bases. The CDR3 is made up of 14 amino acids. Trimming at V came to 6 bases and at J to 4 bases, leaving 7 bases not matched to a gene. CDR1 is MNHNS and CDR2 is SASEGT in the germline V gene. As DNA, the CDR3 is TGTGCCAGCAGAGAGACTAGCATTGCAGATACGCAGTATTTT. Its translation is CASRETSIADTQYF.

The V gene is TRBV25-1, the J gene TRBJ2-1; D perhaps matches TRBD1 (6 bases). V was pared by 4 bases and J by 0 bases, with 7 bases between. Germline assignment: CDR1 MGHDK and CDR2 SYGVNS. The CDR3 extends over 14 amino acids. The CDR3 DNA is TGTGCCAGCAGTGTAGGGGGCTCCTACAATGAGCAGTTCTTC. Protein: CASSVGGSYNEQFF.

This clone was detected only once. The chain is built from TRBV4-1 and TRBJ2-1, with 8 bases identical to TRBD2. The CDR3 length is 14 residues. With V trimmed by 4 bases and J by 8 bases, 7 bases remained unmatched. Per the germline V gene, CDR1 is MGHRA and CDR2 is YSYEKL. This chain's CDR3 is CASSLAGSVHEQFF. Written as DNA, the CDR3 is TGCGCCAGCAGCCTAGCGGGGTCCGTCCATGAGCAGTTCTTC.

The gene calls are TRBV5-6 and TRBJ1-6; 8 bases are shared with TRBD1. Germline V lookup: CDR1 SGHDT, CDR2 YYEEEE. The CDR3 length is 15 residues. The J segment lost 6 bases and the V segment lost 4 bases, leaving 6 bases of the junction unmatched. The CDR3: CASSARTGPNSPLHF. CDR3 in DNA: TGTGCCAGCAGCGCGCGGACAGGGCCTAATTCACCCCTCCACTTT.

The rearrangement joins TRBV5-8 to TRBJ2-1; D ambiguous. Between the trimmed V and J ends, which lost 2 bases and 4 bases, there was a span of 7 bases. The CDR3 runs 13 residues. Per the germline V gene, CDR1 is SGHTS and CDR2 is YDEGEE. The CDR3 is CASSFSQYNEQFF. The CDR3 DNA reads TGTGCCAGCAGCTTCTCTCAGTACAATGAGCAGTTCTTC.